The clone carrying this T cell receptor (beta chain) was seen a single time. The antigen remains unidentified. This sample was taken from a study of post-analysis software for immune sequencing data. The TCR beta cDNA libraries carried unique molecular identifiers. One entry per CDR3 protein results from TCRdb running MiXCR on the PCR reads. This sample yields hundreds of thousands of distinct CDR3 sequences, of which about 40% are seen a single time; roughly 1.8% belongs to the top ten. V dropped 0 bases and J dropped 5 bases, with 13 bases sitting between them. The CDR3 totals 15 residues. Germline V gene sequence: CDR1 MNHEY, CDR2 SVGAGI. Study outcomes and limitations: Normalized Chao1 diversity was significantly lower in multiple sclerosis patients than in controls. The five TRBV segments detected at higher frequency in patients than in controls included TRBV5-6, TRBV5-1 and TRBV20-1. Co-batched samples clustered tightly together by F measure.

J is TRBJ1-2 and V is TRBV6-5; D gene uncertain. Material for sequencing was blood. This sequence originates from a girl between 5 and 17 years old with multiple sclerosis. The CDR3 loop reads CASSYSKSAAYGYTF. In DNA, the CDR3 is TGTGCCAGCAGTTACTCGAAATCGGCAGCGTATGGCTACACCTTC.